Presented here are 23 T cell receptor beta chains from one specimen sequenced in a study of follicular helper T cells after annual influenza vaccination. The table came from immunoSEQ multiplex PCR; TCRdb's copy has only in-frame clones and leaves some out. Of 2,000 to 2,500 clones detected, 75% to 85% appear once; the ten largest clones hold roughly 4%. Time point: 2015-2016 season, pre-vaccination. Sequencing used CXCR5+ CD38- circulating T follicular helper cells from blood, obtained on the day of influenza vaccination. Subset in this sample: circulating Tfh, non-naive CD4+CXCR5+PD-1+ (ICOS+CD38+ or ICOS-CD38-). The receptors here all came from an adult who received the influenza vaccine.

V and J are TRBV5-1 and TRBJ2-5; TRBD2 agrees at 7 bases. The CDR3 loop spans 14 amino acids. V lost 5 bases and J lost 0; bases outside the gene matches: 4. In germline, CDR1 is SGHRS, CDR2 YFSETQ. CDR3 coding DNA: TGCGCCAGCAGGGCTCTAGCGGACCAAGAGACCCAGTACTTC. This sequence encodes CASRALADQETQYF.

The rearrangement joins TRBV9 to TRBJ1-3; D may be TRBD1 (6 bases). Germline V gives CDR1 SGDLS, CDR2 YYNGEE. Deletions cut 3 bases from V and 5 bases from J, with 21 bases between. This CDR3 spans 17 amino acids. CDR3 in amino acids: CASSAEIETGHRNTIYF. CDR3 bases: TGTGCCAGCAGCGCCGAGATAGAAACAGGGCATCGAAACACCATATATTTT.

This clone is a singleton in its sample. One junction end disagrees with the germline gene, perhaps due to a read error. V gene TRBV6-1 combines with J gene TRBJ1-3; perhaps TRBD1 as D (5 bases). CDR1 and CDR2 (germline): MNHNS, SASEGT. The CDR3 is 15 residues long. The CDR3 DNA sequence: TGTGCCACCAGTTGGGGCCCCGCGTTTGGAAACACCATATATTTT. Amino acid sequence: CATSWGPAFGNTIYF.

The rearrangement joins TRBV5-1 to TRBJ2-1, with 7 bases identical to TRBD2. Germline values: CDR1 SGHRS, CDR2 YFSETQ. After removal of 2 bases from V and 7 bases from J, the junction contained 9 bases not matched to a gene. The CDR3 runs to 15 residues. The CDR3 DNA follows: TGCGCCAGCAGCTTCTCCCGGGGCGGGGGAAATGAGCAGTTCTTC. As protein: CASSFSRGGGNEQFF.

This clone appeared a few times. The chain employs TRBV14 and TRBJ1-1; D ambiguous. Trimming shortened V by 0 bases and J by 1 base, and 15 bases separated the two germline ends. CDR1 and CDR2 (germline): SGHDN, FVKESK. CDR3 size: 17 residues. CDR3 amino acids: CASSQDLRLGGNTEAFF. CDR3 bases: TGTGCCAGCAGCCAAGATCTCAGGTTGGGTGGGAACACTGAAGCTTTCTTT.

CDR3 bases: TGTGCCAGCTCACCCAAAACCCGGACTAGCGAAACAGATACGCAGTATTTT. Translated: CASSPKTRTSETDTQYF. V is TRBV18 and J is TRBJ2-3, with 9 positions matching TRBD2. V was clipped by 3 bases and J by 3 bases; unmatched bases: 10. CDR1 is KGHSH and CDR2 is LQKENI in the germline V gene. This CDR3 comprises 17 residues.

This clone came up once. The rearrangement links TRBV29-1 to TRBJ1-5, with 9 positions matching TRBD1. CDR3 length equals 15 residues. From germline, CDR1 is SQVTM and CDR2 ANQGSEA. V was clipped by 7 bases and J by 3 bases; unmatched bases: 10. CDR3 DNA: TGCAGCGCACGCGTTGGACAGGGGATCAATCAGCCCCAGCATTTT. It encodes CSARVGQGINQPQHF. The variable domain in full, with the rest retrieved from reference TRBV29-1 and TRBJ1-5, is SAVISQKPSRDICQRGTSLTIQCQVDSQVTMMFWYRQQPGQSLTLIATANQGSEATYESGFVIDKFPISRPNLTFSTLTVSNMSPEDSSIYLCSARVGQGINQPQHFGDGTRLSIL.

As concerns this clone: The sample holds other DNA sequences that translate to the same CDR3. The V gene is TRBV30, the J gene TRBJ2-7; TRBD1 matches at 8 bases. This CDR3 has 13 residues. After removal of 3 bases from V and 3 bases from J, the junction contained 4 bases not matched to a gene. Germline CDR1 and CDR2: GTSNPN and SVGIG (reference sequence). CDR3 in DNA: TGTGCCTGGAGCGAGGACAGGGACTACGAGCAGTACTTC. Its translation: CAWSEDRDYEQYF.

The V and J genes are TRBV7-2 and TRBJ1-5; no definite D call. V gave up 1 base and J gave up 3 bases, with 7 bases separating them. The CDR3 has 14 residues. Germline V gene sequence: CDR1 SGHTA, CDR2 FQGNSA. Here the CDR3 DNA reads TGTGCCAGCAGCTTAGGCAGCAACAATCAGCCCCAGCATTTT. It yields the protein CASSLGSNNQPQHF. Using reference TRBV7-2 and TRBJ1-5 for the parts outside the CDR3, the full variable domain is GAGVSQSPSNKVTEKGKDVELRCDPISGHTALYWYRQSLGQGLEFLIYFQGNSAPDKSGLPSDRFSAERTGGSVSTLTIQRTQQEDSAVYLCASSLGSNNQPQHFGDGTRLSIL.

The gene calls are TRBV2 and TRBJ2-4, with TRBD1 matching over 11 bases. Germline trimming cut 8 bases from V and 0 bases from J; bases unmatched to any gene: 9. Per the germline V gene, CDR1 is SNHLY and CDR2 is FYNNEI. The CDR3 has 17 residues. CDR3 amino acids: CASGGQGASGAKNIQYF. The DNA for the CDR3 is TGTGCCAGCGGAGGACAGGGGGCGTCTGGAGCCAAAAACATTCAGTACTTC.

This chain connects TRBV25-1 to TRBJ2-3, with D maybe TRBD2 (5 bases). V was pared by 6 bases and J by 5 bases, with 9 bases between. The CDR3 has 12 amino acids. Germline-derived CDR1 and CDR2 are MGHDK and SYGVNS. As DNA, the CDR3 is TGTGCCAGCAGCGGTCGGGGAGATACGCAGTATTTT. Protein product: CASSGRGDTQYF.

Remarks on this clone: Other DNA sequences in the sample encode the same CDR3. This chain links TRBV7-2 with TRBJ2-7, with TRBD2 matching over 8 bases. CDR3 length: 15 amino acids. Germline CDR1 is SGHTA and CDR2 is FQGNSA. V gave up 0 bases and J gave up 10 bases; unmatched junction bases: 11. The chain's CDR3 is CASSLAQSGGIHQYF. Here the CDR3 DNA reads TGTGCCAGCAGCTTAGCGCAAAGCGGGGGAATCCACCAGTACTTC.

This clone has a single count. The rearrangement uses TRBV19 and TRBJ2-3, with D perhaps matching TRBD2 (6 bases). Germline assignment: CDR1 LNHDA and CDR2 SQIVND (reference sequence). This CDR3 has 13 amino acids. Between the trimmed V and J ends, which lost 6 bases and 5 bases, there was a span of 12 bases. The chain's CDR3 is CASSASEEDTQYF. The DNA for the CDR3 is TGTGCCAGTAGCGCTAGCGAAGAAGATACGCAGTATTTT. The whole variable domain, filled in from reference TRBV19 and TRBJ2-3, reads DGGITQSPKYLFRKEGQNVTLSCEQNLNHDAMYWYRQDPGQGLRLIYYSQIVNDFQKGDIAEGYSVSREKKESFPLTVTSAQKNPTAFYLCASSASEEDTQYFGPGTRLTVL.

J is TRBJ2-6 and V is TRBV5-1, with D unclear. The CDR3 is 17 amino acids. Trimming took 1 base from V and 0 from J, leaving 11 bases between them. The germline V gene has CDR1 SGHRS and CDR2 YFSETQ. The CDR3 sequence is CASSLFQRNSGANVLTF. The CDR3 DNA reads TGCGCCAGCAGCTTGTTTCAGAGAAACTCTGGGGCCAACGTCCTGACTTTC.

J is TRBJ1-2 and V is TRBV11-2; D unclear. The CDR3 spans 15 residues. The ends were cut back, 8 bases at V and 8 bases at J, with 24 bases in the middle. Germline V gene lookup returns CDR1 SGHAT and CDR2 FQNNGV. The CDR3: CASPKCLLRPGGYTF. CDR3 nucleotides: TGTGCCAGCCCTAAATGCCTACTCAGGCCAGGCGGCTACACCTTC.

This clone was recorded only once. This chain uses TRBV7-9 with TRBJ1-1; D remains ambiguous. This CDR3 has 12 residues. V dropped 2 bases and J dropped 3 bases, with 4 bases sitting between them. Germline V gene sequence: CDR1 SEHNR, CDR2 FQNEAQ (reference sequence). The CDR3 loop reads CASSLSDTEAFF. In nucleotides, the CDR3 is TGTGCCAGCAGCTTATCGGACACTGAAGCTTTCTTT. The full variable domain, with the rest looked up from reference TRBV7-9 and TRBJ1-1, is DTGVSQNPRHKITKRGQNVTFRCDPISEHNRLYWYRQTLGQGPEFLTYFQNEAQLEKSRLLSDRFSAERPKGSFSTLEIQRTEQGDSAMYLCASSLSDTEAFFGQGTRLTVV.

The gene calls are TRBV27 and TRBJ2-7; either TRBD1 or TRBD2 may fit D (6 bases each). Per the germline V gene, CDR1 is MNHEY and CDR2 is SMNVEV (reference sequence). This CDR3 has 15 amino acids. Trimming shortened V by 4 bases and J by 5 bases, and 18 bases separated the two germline ends. The chain's CDR3 is CASSSQGRRVHEQYF. DNA of the CDR3: TGTGCCAGCAGTTCCCAGGGGAGGAGGGTCCACGAGCAGTACTTC.

This sequence joins TRBV28 and TRBJ2-3; the D is unclear. With 6 bases removed from V and 2 bases from J, the gap between germline ends came to 6 bases. The CDR3 is 12 amino acids. From germline, CDR1 is MDHEN and CDR2 SYDVKM. This chain's CDR3 is CASSPFTDTQYF. The CDR3 bases are TGTGCCAGCAGCCCCTTCACAGATACGCAGTATTTT. Using reference TRBV28 and TRBJ2-3 for the parts outside the CDR3, the full variable domain is DVKVTQSSRYLVKRTGEKVFLECVQDMDHENMFWYRQDPGLGLRLIYFSYDVKMKEKGDIPEGYSVSREKKERFSLILESASTNQTSMYLCASSPFTDTQYFGPGTRLTVL.

This chain uses TRBV19 with TRBJ2-3; 7 bases are shared with TRBD2. CDR3 length: 14 amino acids. Per germline, CDR1 LNHDA and CDR2 SQIVND (reference sequence). The junction had 7 bases not matched to a gene; V was cut back by 7 bases and J by 3 bases. The CDR3 DNA reads TGTGCCAGTAATTTGGGGGGGAGGACAGATACGCAGTATTTT. Its protein product is CASNLGGRTDTQYF.

The chain joins TRBV2 to TRBJ1-5; D perhaps matches TRBD1 (5 bases). Germline V lookup: CDR1 SNHLY, CDR2 FYNNEI. The CDR3 length is 14 residues. Trimming took off 7 bases at V and 2 bases at J, with 12 bases between the two ends. CDR3 protein: CASTQGEGNQPQHF. DNA of the CDR3: TGTGCCAGCACACAAGGGGAGGGCAATCAGCCCCAGCATTTT.

The V and J genes are TRBV7-2 and TRBJ1-4, with 8 positions matching TRBD1. The junction had 5 bases not matched to a gene; V was cut back by 5 bases and J by 6 bases. This CDR3 is 14 amino acids long. CDR1 SGHTA and CDR2 FQGNSA come from the germline V gene. The CDR3 DNA follows: TGTGCCAGCAGCGCGGACAGGGAGGATGAAAAACTGTTTTTT. Encoded protein: CASSADREDEKLFF.

The sample holds one count of this clone. The chain joins TRBV2 to TRBJ2-3; 8 bases fit TRBD2. The germline V gene has CDR1 SNHLY and CDR2 FYNNEI. CDR3 size: 14 residues. The V segment lost 9 bases and the J segment 1 base; nucleotides outside the gene matches: 6. This CDR3 is CARQSGSGTDTQYF. Written as DNA, the CDR3 is TGTGCCAGACAAAGCGGGAGCGGCACAGATACGCAGTATTTT.

This rearrangement joins TRBV11-3 to TRBJ2-2; TRBD2 matches 7 bases. The CDR3 extends over 15 amino acids. Germline V lookup: CDR1 SGHNT, CDR2 YENEEA. J was trimmed by 5 bases and V by 1 base; bases with no gene match: 4. The CDR3 protein is CASSLGGSSTGELFF. As DNA, the CDR3 is TGTGCCAGCAGCTTAGGCGGGAGTTCGACCGGGGAGCTGTTTTTT.